The 20 T cell receptor beta chains reported below all come from one sample, sequenced in a study of neurological immune-mediated disorders. Time point meaning: longitudinal time-point 3. TCRdb called the 5' RACE reads again in MiXCR, with one record for every CDR3 protein. The profile shows 45,000 to 60,000 distinct CDR3 sequences, roughly 13% of them singletons. Sequenced input: PBMCs. These receptors were obtained from a male donor with HTLV-1-associated myelopathy (HAM/TSP).

The sample holds many counts of this clonotype. The chain combines TRBV20-1 with TRBJ1-6; TRBD1 might be the D (6 bases). Trimming left V 3 bases short and J 6 bases short, with 12 bases between. Germline CDR1 reads DFQATT; CDR2 reads SNEGSKA (reference sequence). The CDR3 consists of 14 residues. DNA of the CDR3: TGCAGTGCTAGGTGGGGGGCGCGTAATTCACCCCTCCACTTT. Translating it yields CSARWGARNSPLHF.

The chain joins TRBV15 to TRBJ2-5; 7 bases map to TRBD1. Germline CDR1 and CDR2: LNHNV and YYDKDF (reference sequence). With 4 bases clipped from V and 8 bases from J, the junction kept 13 bases outside the gene matches. The CDR3 loop spans 15 amino acids. This chain's CDR3 is CATSIDKGGWDTQYF. CDR3 nucleotide sequence: TGTGCCACCAGCATAGATAAAGGGGGCTGGGATACCCAGTACTTC.

This clonotype was picked up one time. This chain joins TRBV18 and TRBJ1-1; no definite D call. Deletions cut 3 bases from V and 2 bases from J, with 7 bases between. The CDR3 has 13 residues. Germline loops: CDR1 KGHSH, CDR2 LQKENI. The DNA of the CDR3 is TGTGCCAGCTCACCGTCTATTAACACTGAAGCTTTCTTT. Translating it yields CASSPSINTEAFF.

This clonotype was seen a few times. The chain carries TRBV12-3 or TRBV12-4 and TRBJ2-3; D might be TRBD2 (5 bases). V lost 6 bases, J lost 1 base, and 14 bases lay in between. This CDR3 region has 15 residues. In DNA, the CDR3 is TGTGCCAGCAGGCCGAGAGGACTGGGCACAGATACGCAGTATTTT. Residues: CASRPRGLGTDTQYF.

In this sample, this clonotype turned up a few times. This sequence joins TRBV3-1 and TRBJ2-3; TRBD2 aligns across 16 bases. CDR3 length: 16 amino acids. Germline-derived CDR1 and CDR2 are LGHDT and YNNKEL (reference sequence). With 4 bases clipped from V and 4 bases from J, the junction kept 2 bases outside the gene matches. The CDR3 bases are TGTGCCAGCAGCCGCGGGACTAGCGGGGGGGCAGATACGCAGTATTTT. This encodes CASSRGTSGGADTQYF.

Many counts were recorded for this clonotype. V is TRBV5-1 and J is TRBJ2-2; 11 nucleotides agree with TRBD1. This CDR3 contains 14 residues. The germline V gene has CDR1 SGHRS and CDR2 YFSETQ. Trimming took 5 bases from V and 6 from J; bases not matched to a gene: 3. CDR3 in amino acids: CASSEGQGAGELFF. For the CDR3, the DNA is TGCGCCAGCAGTGAGGGACAGGGGGCCGGGGAGCTGTTTTTT.

This clonotype was seen only once. The DNA is left out, because the CDR3 cannot be placed on it with certainty; the CDR3 is given as TCRdb lists it. V is TRBV5-5 and J is TRBJ2-1; the DNA was not used to check the table's D call, TRBD1. Germline V gene data show CDR1 as SGHKS and CDR2 as YYEKEE (reference sequence). The CDR3 extends over 22 residues, inclusive of both ends. CDR3 amino acids: CASSFYICSAPGFSGPYNEQFF.

This clonotype appeared many times. The chain employs TRBV25-1 and TRBJ1-1; D is unresolved. Germline V CDR1 and CDR2: MGHDK, SYGVNS. V lost 1 base and J lost 1, with 4 bases in between. CDR3 length equals 13 residues. The CDR3 spells CASSEWGNTEAFF. CDR3 nucleotide sequence: TGTGCCAGCAGTGAATGGGGGAACACTGAAGCTTTCTTT.

This clonotype was counted ten times or more. The CDR3 here is CAISESSDLGEQFF. As DNA, the CDR3 is TGTGCCATCAGTGAGTCGAGTGACTTAGGTGAGCAGTTCTTC. This chain joins TRBV10-3 and TRBJ2-1; D unclear. The CDR3 extends over 14 amino acids. Trimming took off 0 bases at V and 9 bases at J, with 12 bases between the two ends. Per the germline V gene, CDR1 is ENHRY and CDR2 is SYGVKD.

This clonotype was found once. A much more abundant neighbour one base away suggests this may be a read error. The chain combines TRBV12-3 or TRBV12-4 with TRBJ2-7; the D call may be TRBD1 or TRBD2 (5 bases each). There are 14 residues in the CDR3. The CDR3 region has the DNA TGTGCCAGCACCTCCCTGGGGACCTCCTACGAGCTGTACTTC. It is translated as CASTSLGTSYELYF.

This clonotype came up many times. The chain links TRBV7-6 to TRBJ1-3; D is perhaps TRBD1 (5 bases). Germline V gene sequence: CDR1 SGHVS, CDR2 FNYEAQ. This CDR3 is built from 16 residues. The V end was cut by 5 bases, the J end by 0 bases, with 14 bases between. The CDR3: CASSPNRIPSGNTIYF. In DNA, the CDR3 is TGTGCCAGCAGCCCCAACAGGATACCCTCTGGAAACACCATATATTTT.

This clonotype was counted many times. The V gene is TRBV7-9, the J gene TRBJ1-2, with 8 bases fitting TRBD1. This CDR3 has 12 amino acids. Germline CDR1 and CDR2: SEHNR and FQNEAQ (reference sequence). The ends lost 5 bases at V and 8 bases at J; junction bases unmatched: 4. CDR3 sequence: CASSQQGEGYTF. DNA for the CDR3: TGTGCCAGCAGCCAACAGGGGGAGGGCTACACCTTC.

In its sample, this clonotype was seen many times. The rearrangement links TRBV20-1 to TRBJ1-2; the D is unclear. Germline loops: CDR1 DFQATT, CDR2 SNEGSKA (reference sequence). The V end lost 3 bases, the J end lost 3 bases, and 14 bases lay between the germline ends. The CDR3 is 14 residues long. This chain's CDR3 is CSARGPEGYYGYTF. The CDR3 nucleotides are TGCAGTGCTAGGGGCCCCGAAGGGTACTATGGCTACACCTTC.

This clonotype has at least ten counts. V gene TRBV24-1 combines with J gene TRBJ2-2; 10 bases agree with TRBD1. With V trimmed by 4 bases and J by 4 bases, 5 bases remained unmatched. CDR3 length: 16 amino acids. The germline CDR1 and CDR2 sequences are KGHDR and SFDVKD. The CDR3 reads CATSDAGQGSTGELFF. The CDR3 DNA reads TGTGCCACCAGTGACGCGGGACAGGGGAGCACCGGGGAGCTGTTTTTT.

This clonotype was found many times. The chain couples TRBV7-9 to TRBJ2-7; D ambiguous. Trimming pared 5 bases from V and 4 bases from J, leaving 12 bases between. CDR3 length: 13 residues. Germline loops: CDR1 SEHNR, CDR2 FQNEAQ (reference sequence). CDR3 residues: CASSTPGRYEQYF. CDR3 sequence (DNA): TGTGCCAGCAGCACCCCGGGTCGGTACGAGCAGTACTTC.

This clonotype has a count of ten or more. The chain couples TRBV20-1 to TRBJ1-1; 7 positions match TRBD1. Per germline, CDR1 DFQATT and CDR2 SNEGSKA (reference sequence). V lost 5 bases to trimming and J lost 1 base; unmatched junction nucleotides: 7. The CDR3 covers 14 residues. Here the CDR3 reads CSAYFTGENTEAFF. The CDR3 nucleotides read TGCAGTGCTTATTTTACAGGGGAGAACACTGAAGCTTTCTTT.

By sample share, this clonotype is medium-sized. V is TRBV12-3 or TRBV12-4 and J is TRBJ2-3; weak D call: TRBD1 (6 bases). The CDR3 has 15 amino acids. V dropped 6 bases and J dropped 2 bases, with 15 bases sitting between them. This chain's CDR3 is CASRDLGGHTDTQYF. DNA for the CDR3: TGTGCCAGCAGGGACTTAGGGGGTCACACAGATACGCAGTATTTT.

This clonotype has at least ten counts. This chain links TRBV5-1 with TRBJ1-1; D gene uncertain. Germline V CDR1 and CDR2: SGHRS, YFSETQ. V dropped 4 bases and J dropped 6 bases, with 13 bases sitting between them. This CDR3 spans 13 amino acids. The CDR3, as DNA: TGCGCCAGCAGCCCAAGATCCGAATCTGAAGCTTTCTTT. Translating it yields CASSPRSESEAFF.

This clonotype was seen at least ten times. The genes are TRBV6-4 and TRBJ2-2; D gene uncertain. CDR1 and CDR2 from the germline V gene are MRHNA and SNTAGT. This CDR3 contains 14 residues. With 0 bases removed from V and 6 bases from J, the gap between germline ends came to 8 bases. CDR3 in amino acids: CASSDSMVSGELFF. DNA of the CDR3: TGTGCCAGCAGTGACTCGATGGTTTCCGGGGAGCTGTTTTTT.

At least ten counts were recorded for this clonotype. The V call is TRBV6-2 or TRBV6-3, the J call TRBJ1-5, with TRBD1 identical over 8 bases. Looked up from germline, CDR1 is MNHEY and CDR2 is SVGEGT. J was trimmed by 7 bases and V by 4 bases; bases with no gene match: 3. This CDR3 is built from 13 residues. CDR3 sequence: CASSWDRIQPQHF. CDR3 DNA sequence: TGTGCCAGCAGTTGGGACAGGATCCAGCCCCAGCATTTT.